These 26 T cell receptor beta chains share one sample of origin, sequenced in a study of persistence of HIV-infected CD4 T cells. These TCRs are of unknown antigen specificity. Lysates of CMV-infected fibroblasts at 10 ug/mL stimulated these cells. Sorting selected CD4+ T cells upregulating both CD40 ligand and CD69. This was the immunoSEQ version 4 assay in survey mode. Profiled with immunoSEQ multiplex PCR; TCRdb holds only in-frame clones, not every one. The sample carries a few thousand clones, around three fifths recorded once. Specimen: CD4+ T cells sorted from PBMCs after 18-hour stimulation, collected from a patient who received antiretroviral therapy. All receptors derive from an adult man with HIV who was CMV-seropositive.

By sample share, this clone is medium-sized. The chain joins TRBV4-3 to TRBJ1-2; D is perhaps TRBD1 (5 bases). From germline, CDR1 is LGHNA and CDR2 YSLEER. V was pared by 1 base and J by 3 bases, with 15 bases between. The length of the CDR3 is 16 residues. The CDR3 DNA sequence: TGCGCCAGCAGCCAAGCATGGGGAGGGGTGGACTATGGCTACACCTTC. Protein sequence: CASSQAWGGVDYGYTF.

The genes are TRBV3-1 (or the pseudogene TRBV3-2) and TRBJ1-2; D remains unclear. Germline CDR1 reads LGHDT; CDR2 reads YNNKEL (reference sequence). The CDR3 contains 17 residues. V lost 2 bases and J 0 bases, leaving 16 bases between the germline ends. CDR3 coding DNA: TGTGCCAGCAGCCAACGGTCCTCGACACTTGCTAACTATGGCTACACCTTC. It specifies CASSQRSSTLANYGYTF.

The V gene is TRBV7-2, the J gene TRBJ1-1; D possibly corresponds to TRBD1 (5 bases). Between the trimmed V and J ends, which lost 5 bases and 0 bases, there was a span of 22 bases. The CDR3 is made up of 18 amino acids. Germline loops: CDR1 SGHTA, CDR2 FQGNSA. CDR3 bases: TGTGCCAGCAGCCACGCCGGGACTGGGGTAATCATGAACACTGAAGCTTTCTTT. Protein: CASSHAGTGVIMNTEAFF.

The V gene is TRBV21-1, the J gene TRBJ1-6. TRBV21-1 is described as a pseudogene. CDR3 length equals 15 residues. The chain's CDR3 is CTSSSRTYSLSPLHF. CDR3 nucleotides: TGTACCAGCAGCTCACGGACCTATTCCCTTTCACCCCTCCACTTT.

The V gene is TRBV7-2, the J gene TRBJ1-1; D is unclear. Germline CDR1 SGHTA, CDR2 FQGNSA. The V gene lost 1 base and the J gene lost 2 bases, with 8 bases spanning the gap. CDR3 length equals 14 residues. The CDR3 DNA reads as TGTGCCAGCAGCTTAGTCCCAGGCAACACTGAAGCTTTCTTT. The encoded protein is CASSLVPGNTEAFF.

This clone has a single count. The rearrangement links TRBV18 to TRBJ1-2; tentative D call: TRBD1 (6 bases). Germline V gives CDR1 KGHSH, CDR2 LQKENI. V gave up 3 bases and J gave up 0 bases, with 11 bases separating them. The CDR3 spans 15 residues. CDR3 loop: CASSPSGASNYGYTF. In DNA form, the CDR3 reads TGTGCCAGCTCACCCTCAGGGGCTTCTAACTATGGCTACACCTTC.

The rearrangement joins TRBV19 to TRBJ2-4, with 8 bases identical to TRBD1. The V gene's germline CDR1 is LNHDA and CDR2 SQIVND (reference sequence). This CDR3 has 14 amino acids. J lost 7 bases, V lost 4 bases, and 6 bases had no gene match. The CDR3 protein is CASSTGGGGNIQYF. The CDR3, as DNA: TGTGCCAGTAGTACAGGGGGCGGTGGGAACATTCAGTACTTC.

The CDR3 loop is CARSLEKGRLYEKLFF. CDR3 in DNA: TGTGCCAGAAGCTTGGAAAAAGGCCGACTTTATGAAAAACTGTTTTTT. This chain connects TRBV5-3 to TRBJ1-4; D not certain. TRBV5-3 is marked as an open reading frame, function uncertain. This CDR3 has 16 residues. V was trimmed by 0 bases and J by 6 bases, leaving 15 bases between them.

V usage is TRBV19 and J usage is TRBJ2-2, with D possibly being TRBD1 or TRBD2 (6 bases each). The CDR3 is made up of 17 amino acids. CDR1 LNHDA and CDR2 SQIVND come from the germline V gene (reference sequence). V gave up 5 bases and J gave up 3 bases, with 19 bases separating them. CDR3 protein: CASSPVSGAMDTGELFF. The CDR3 nucleotides read TGTGCCAGTAGTCCGGTGTCGGGGGCGATGGACACCGGGGAGCTGTTTTTT.

The chain joins TRBV7-2 to TRBJ2-7; D possibly corresponds to TRBD1 (6 bases). The V end was cut by 5 bases, the J end by 0 bases, with 14 bases between. Germline V gene lookup returns CDR1 SGHTA and CDR2 FQGNSA. The CDR3 has 15 residues. The DNA for the CDR3 is TGTGCCAGCAGCCTAGACAGGAGGAGCTCCTACGAGCAGTACTTC. This gives the protein CASSLDRRSSYEQYF.

The chain couples TRBV5-1 to TRBJ1-1; TRBD1 might be the D (5 bases). CDR3 size: 15 residues. Deletions cut 4 bases from V and 0 bases from J, with 13 bases between. Germline V lookup: CDR1 SGHRS, CDR2 YFSETQ. In nucleotides, the CDR3 is TGCGCCAGCAGCGGAGTGCAGGGCATGAACACTGAAGCTTTCTTT. It encodes CASSGVQGMNTEAFF.

Within the sample, this clone is medium-sized. The V call is TRBV5-6, the J call TRBJ2-7; weak D call: TRBD2 (5 bases). V lost 1 base and J lost 5, with 7 bases in between. Looked up from germline, CDR1 is SGHDT and CDR2 is YYEEEE. This CDR3 region has 12 residues. The CDR3 is CASSLFGDEQYF. CDR3 nucleotide sequence: TGTGCCAGCAGCTTGTTCGGGGACGAGCAGTACTTC.

The chain has TRBV4-3 and TRBJ1-6; TRBD1 matches at 7 bases. The CDR3 runs 17 residues. The germline gives CDR1 LGHNA, CDR2 YSLEER. V was pared by 2 bases and J by 6 bases, with 10 bases of the junction left unmatched. The CDR3 region is CASSQRGTGQINSPLHF. The CDR3 nucleotides are TGCGCCAGCAGCCAACGAGGAACGGGACAGATTAATTCACCCCTCCACTTT.

This rearrangement joins TRBV9 to TRBJ2-1, with 10 nucleotides matching TRBD2. The CDR3 is 17 amino acids. Germline V gene data show CDR1 as SGDLS and CDR2 as YYNGEE. J lost 7 bases, V lost 0 bases, and 10 bases had no gene match. In DNA form, the CDR3 reads TGTGCCAGCAGCGTAGGACCAGGGCTAGCGGGGGAGAATGAGCAGTTCTTC. Translation: CASSVGPGLAGENEQFF.

The chain joins TRBV5-4 to TRBJ2-6; 9 bases fit TRBD2. From germline, CDR1 is SGHNT and CDR2 YYREEE (reference sequence). This CDR3 is 17 amino acids long. After removal of 3 bases from V and 1 base from J, the junction contained 5 bases not matched to a gene. For the CDR3, the DNA is TGTGCCAGCAGCTCCCTAGCGGGGCCTTCTGGGGCCAACGTCCTGACTTTC. This codes for CASSSLAGPSGANVLTF.

Only a few counts were recorded for this clone. This chain links TRBV7-9 with TRBJ1-6, with 7 nucleotides matching TRBD1. Germline V gives CDR1 SEHNR, CDR2 FQNEAQ (reference sequence). V lost 5 bases, J lost 6 bases, and 7 bases stayed unmatched. The CDR3 has 15 residues. The CDR3 reads CASSPPTGSNSPLHF. CDR3 DNA sequence: TGTGCCAGCAGCCCCCCGACAGGGAGTAATTCACCCCTCCACTTT.

The count of this clone is one. V and J are TRBV29-1 and TRBJ1-2, with D uncertain. The CDR3 is 10 residues long. Trimming shortened V by 5 bases and J by 8 bases, and 9 bases separated the two germline ends. Germline lookup yields CDR1 SQVTM and CDR2 ANQGSEA. The CDR3, as DNA: TGCAGCGTTTTTTTGGGAGGCTACACCTTC. Its protein is CSVFLGGYTF.

The chain links TRBV7-9 to TRBJ2-1; tentative D call: TRBD1 (5 bases). CDR3 length: 15 residues. V was cut by 5 bases and J by 10 bases, with 21 bases left in between. CDR1 is SEHNR and CDR2 is FQNEAQ in the germline V gene (reference sequence). The CDR3 sequence is CASSPQSAPTEEQFF. DNA for the CDR3: TGTGCCAGCAGCCCTCAGTCGGCCCCGACAGAGGAGCAGTTCTTC.

This chain connects TRBV7-2 to TRBJ2-7; D call uncertain. Germline values: CDR1 SGHTA, CDR2 FQGNSA. The CDR3 is made up of 14 amino acids. Deletions cut 5 bases from V and 1 base from J, with 12 bases between. The CDR3: CASSPHRNSYEQYF. CDR3 bases: TGTGCCAGCAGCCCCCACAGAAATTCCTACGAGCAGTACTTC. Based on the CDR3 plus reference TRBV7-2 and TRBJ2-7, the full variable domain is GAGVSQSPSNKVTEKGKDVELRCDPISGHTALYWYRQSLGQGLEFLIYFQGNSAPDKSGLPSDRFSAERTGGSVSTLTIQRTQQEDSAVYLCASSPHRNSYEQYFGPGTRLTVT.

The chain has TRBV14 and TRBJ2-1; tentative D call: TRBD1 (6 bases). This CDR3 has 14 residues. Germline V gene data show CDR1 as SGHDN and CDR2 as FVKESK. With 7 bases removed from V and 3 bases from J, the gap between germline ends came to 13 bases. The CDR3 DNA is TGTGCCAGCACCCCAAGGACAGACTACAATGAGCAGTTCTTC. It yields the protein CASTPRTDYNEQFF.

This rearrangement joins TRBV2 to TRBJ1-5, with D perhaps matching TRBD1 (6 bases). Trimming left V 0 bases short and J 7 bases short, with 16 bases between. Per the germline V gene, CDR1 is SNHLY and CDR2 is FYNNEI. The CDR3 covers 16 residues. CDR3: CASSEALSGAQQPQHF. The CDR3 coding sequence is TGTGCCAGCAGTGAAGCGCTATCGGGGGCTCAGCAGCCCCAGCATTTT.

This clone has a handful of counts. CDR3 nucleotides: TGTGCTAGTGGGAGTACAGGGGTTCTCTCCTACGAGCAGTACTTC. Its protein is CASGSTGVLSYEQYF. This chain connects TRBV12-5 to TRBJ2-7; 7 nucleotides match TRBD1. The CDR3 has 15 amino acids. After removal of 6 bases from V and 0 bases from J, the junction contained 8 bases not matched to a gene. The germline gives CDR1 LGHNT, CDR2 FRNRAP.

This clone was observed a few times. This chain joins TRBV5-4 and TRBJ2-3; 8 bases agree with TRBD2. The junction had 11 bases not matched to a gene; V was cut back by 4 bases and J by 1 base. CDR1 is SGHNT and CDR2 is YYREEE in the germline V gene (reference sequence). This CDR3 is 17 amino acids long. Written as DNA, the CDR3 is TGTGCCAGCAGCAGCCACTATAGCGGGGATCGCACAGATACGCAGTATTTT. Translation: CASSSHYSGDRTDTQYF.

In this sample, this clone turned up a few times. The V gene is TRBV4-3, the J gene TRBJ1-1, with D possibly being TRBD1 (6 bases). The CDR3 sequence is 14 residues long. The ends were cut back, 4 bases at V and 0 bases at J, with 9 bases in the middle. The germline CDR1 and CDR2 sequences are LGHNA and YSLEER. The DNA for the CDR3 is TGCGCCAGCAGCCTAGGGGGGATGAACACTGAAGCTTTCTTT. Its translation is CASSLGGMNTEAFF.

The count of this clone is one. The chain carries TRBV5-4 and TRBJ2-7; no clear D. Looked up from germline, CDR1 is SGHNT and CDR2 is YYREEE (reference sequence). V shed 0 bases and J shed 6 bases, with 7 bases lying between them. The CDR3 covers 12 residues. CDR3 region: CASSLGQTEQYF. In DNA form, the CDR3 reads TGTGCCAGCAGCTTGGGGCAGACCGAGCAGTACTTC. Drawing the rest from reference TRBV5-4 and TRBJ2-7, the complete variable domain is ETGVTQSPTHLIKTRGQQVTLRCSSQSGHNTVSWYQQALGQGPQFIFQYYREEENGRGNFPPRFSGLQFPNYSSELNVNALELDDSALYLCASSLGQTEQYFGPGTRLTVT.

There are a few counts of this clone. V gene TRBV18 combines with J gene TRBJ1-5; D is uncertain. V was shortened by 2 bases and J by 5 bases, with 13 bases between the two germline ends. This CDR3 is built from 15 residues. CDR1 is KGHSH, CDR2 LQKENI, per germline. CDR3 loop: CASSPSADPYQPQHF. For the CDR3, the DNA is TGTGCCAGCTCACCATCGGCAGACCCTTATCAGCCCCAGCATTTT.